This T cell receptor (beta chain) was documented in a study of post-analysis software for immune sequencing data. Study-level information: The disease courses spanned relapsing-remitting, secondary progressive and progressive-relapsing forms of multiple sclerosis.

The study, taken as a whole, reports: With F measure, samples from one preparation batch clustered together strongly. Multiple sclerosis patients showed significantly lower normalized Chao1 diversity than controls did.

This clonotype was seen only a few times. The antigen is not known. Unique molecular identifiers were carried by the TCR beta cDNA libraries. About 500,000 cDNA molecules were obtained per 1 to 10 million input T cells. TCRdb re-analysed the PCR reads in MiXCR, keeping a single row per CDR3 protein. The repertoire holds roughly 650,000 distinct CDR3 sequences, with approximately 60% as singletons. This sequence was found in a girl aged 2 to 9 with multiple sclerosis. Sequencing was performed on blood.

The CDR3 bases are TGTGCCAGCAGTTTTAGCGGGAGCGTCCCCAAAAACATTCAGTACTTC. Translating it yields CASSFSGSVPKNIQYF. The V gene is TRBV12-3 or TRBV12-4, the J gene TRBJ2-4, with 9 bases lining up with TRBD2. The CDR3 extends over 16 amino acids. J lost 2 bases, V lost 3 bases, and 5 bases had no gene match.